Presented here are 30 T cell receptor beta chains from one specimen sequenced in a study of beta chain features in type 1 diabetes. Study-wide results and caveats: TCRB CDR3 length was moderately but significantly reduced in all four CD4+ subsets of Type 1 diabetes patients.

The isolated RNA, all of it, was reverse transcribed, so expressed TCRB transcripts were what got sequenced. Data came from immunoSEQ multiplex PCR; TCRdb stores just in-frame clones and leaves some out. The sample shows under 300,000 clones, 16% of them seen only once. For these TCRs, the target antigens are not known. Sequenced material: naive CD4+ T cells from blood. Receptors were obtained from a man younger than 45 with type 1 diabetes.

This clone was counted between two and nine times. The sample contains more than one DNA sequence encoding this CDR3. The chain employs TRBV20-1 and TRBJ2-7; D not resolved. Germline V lookup: CDR1 DFQATT, CDR2 SNEGSKA (reference sequence). The V and J ends lost 3 bases and 4 bases respectively, with 7 bases between them. This CDR3 is built from 11 residues. CDR3 sequence (DNA): TGCAGTGCTAGCCATTCATACGAGCAGTACTTC. Its protein product is CSASHSYEQYF.

This rearrangement joins TRBV4-1 to TRBJ2-1; weak D call: TRBD1 (5 bases). Germline V CDR1 and CDR2: MGHRA, YSYEKL. The CDR3 consists of 18 residues. The V and J ends lost 1 base and 0 bases respectively, with 16 bases between them. In nucleotides, the CDR3 is TGCGCCAGCAGCCAAGGGATCCAGGGTACAAGCTCCTACAATGAGCAGTTCTTC. Its protein product is CASSQGIQGTSSYNEQFF.

Of note for this clone: Other DNA sequences in the sample encode the same CDR3. This chain uses TRBV2 with TRBJ1-2; 7 positions match TRBD1. V dropped 4 bases and J dropped 6; count of bases not matched to a gene: 2. The CDR3 covers 12 residues. The germline V gene encodes CDR1 SNHLY and CDR2 FYNNEI. The chain's CDR3 is CASSGTGDGYTF. The CDR3 DNA sequence: TGTGCCAGCAGTGGAACAGGGGATGGCTACACCTTC.

The rearrangement uses TRBV6-6 and TRBJ2-4; D unclear. Trimming took off 5 bases at V and 0 bases at J, with 8 bases between the two ends. The CDR3 length is 14 residues. Looked up from germline, CDR1 is MNHNY and CDR2 is SVGAGI (reference sequence). The CDR3 protein is CASSPQSAKNIQYF. The CDR3 nucleotides are TGTGCCAGCAGTCCCCAGTCAGCCAAAAACATTCAGTACTTC.

V usage is TRBV7-6 and J usage is TRBJ2-5; 12 nucleotides agree with TRBD2. V shed 0 bases, J shed 5 bases, and the junction held 7 bases outside the gene matches. The CDR3 contains 17 residues. Germline values: CDR1 SGHVS, CDR2 FNYEAQ. The CDR3 region has the DNA TGTGCCAGCAGCTTAGCAGGACTAGCGGGAACCGGGGAGACCCAGTACTTC. It specifies CASSLAGLAGTGETQYF.

This clone was recorded a few times. The chain carries TRBV28 and TRBJ2-7, with D uncertain. Germline CDR1 is MDHEN and CDR2 is SYDVKM. The CDR3 covers 14 residues. The ends were cut back, 8 bases at V and 5 bases at J, with 19 bases in the middle. CDR3 nucleotides: TGTGCCAGCCGATCCGAGACCCCCTTTAACGAGCAGTACTTC. Translation: CASRSETPFNEQYF.

The V gene is TRBV5-1, the J gene TRBJ2-2, with no clear D. Per the germline V gene, CDR1 is SGHRS and CDR2 is YFSETQ. V was shortened by 4 bases and J by 1 base, with 8 bases between the two germline ends. The CDR3 spans 14 residues. DNA for the CDR3: TGCGCCAGCAGCCTGATCAAGAACACCGGGGAGCTGTTTTTT. Its protein is CASSLIKNTGELFF.

A few counts support this clone. This chain joins TRBV7-2 and TRBJ2-1, with 10 bases aligning to TRBD2. The V and J ends lost 6 bases and 4 bases, in that order; junction bases with no gene match: 6. Germline V gives CDR1 SGHTA, CDR2 FQGNSA. This CDR3 contains 15 residues. The CDR3 nucleotides read TGTGCCAGCAGTCAAAGTAGCGGGAGGTACAATGAGCAGTTCTTC. Encoded protein: CASSQSSGRYNEQFF. The whole variable domain, filled in from reference TRBV7-2 and TRBJ2-1, reads GAGVSQSPSNKVTEKGKDVELRCDPISGHTALYWYRQSLGQGLEFLIYFQGNSAPDKSGLPSDRFSAERTGGSVSTLTIQRTQQEDSAVYLCASSQSSGRYNEQFFGPGTRLTVL.

The V and J genes are TRBV7-9 and TRBJ1-2; 7 nucleotides agree with TRBD1. This CDR3 is 15 amino acids long. Per the germline V gene, CDR1 is SEHNR and CDR2 is FQNEAQ (reference sequence). J lost 7 bases, V lost 0 bases, and 8 bases had no gene match. Here the CDR3 reads CASSLADRLGSGYTF. The CDR3 nucleotides are TGTGCCAGCAGCTTAGCGGACAGGTTGGGAAGTGGCTACACCTTC.

This chain links TRBV18 with TRBJ2-4, with TRBD1 matching 7 bases. This CDR3 comprises 15 residues. V trimming: 0 bases; J trimming: 8 bases; junction bases outside the gene matches: 7. Germline-derived CDR1 and CDR2 are KGHSH and LQKENI. This chain's CDR3 is CASSPPETGRDIQYF. CDR3 bases: TGTGCCAGCTCACCACCGGAGACAGGGAGAGACATTCAGTACTTC.

This clone occurred once. The rearrangement joins TRBV23-1 to TRBJ2-5; TRBD1 matches at 7 bases. TRBV23-1 qualifies as an ORF whose function is uncertain. The trim removed 2 bases at V and 5 bases at J, leaving 17 bases unmatched. The CDR3 spans 18 residues. The CDR3 DNA reads TGCGCCAGCAGTCAACGTGAAAGGGGGCATAGGGTGTGGGAGACCCAGTACTTC. Its translation: CASSQRERGHRVWETQYF.

This clone was detected only a few times. The sample carries other DNA sequences with the same CDR3. V usage is TRBV29-1 and J usage is TRBJ1-5, with D hard to call. CDR1 is SQVTM and CDR2 is ANQGSEA in the germline V gene. This CDR3 is built from 12 residues. The germline V and J ends were trimmed by 4 bases and 4 bases, with 8 bases remaining between them. CDR3 loop: CSVGQFNQPQHF. CDR3 coding DNA: TGCAGCGTTGGCCAGTTTAATCAGCCCCAGCATTTT.

There are a few counts of this clone. The V gene is TRBV30, the J gene TRBJ2-7; possible D gene TRBD1, 5 bases. Germline V lookup: CDR1 GTSNPN, CDR2 SVGIG (reference sequence). The CDR3 is 10 residues long. The germline V and J ends were trimmed by 2 bases and 10 bases, with 9 bases remaining between them. Here the CDR3 reads CAWSLGHQYF. The CDR3 nucleotides are TGTGCCTGGAGTCTGGGGCACCAGTACTTC.

The chain joins TRBV7-9 to TRBJ2-5; D is uncertain. With 7 bases removed from V and 1 base from J, the gap between germline ends came to 10 bases. The CDR3 spans 13 residues. CDR1 SEHNR and CDR2 FQNEAQ come from the germline V gene (reference sequence). The CDR3: CASTEYSQETQYF. In nucleotides, the CDR3 is TGTGCCAGCACCGAATATTCCCAAGAGACCCAGTACTTC. Full variable domain (rest looked up from reference TRBV7-9 and TRBJ2-5): DTGVSQNPRHKITKRGQNVTFRCDPISEHNRLYWYRQTLGQGPEFLTYFQNEAQLEKSRLLSDRFSAERPKGSFSTLEIQRTEQGDSAMYLCASTEYSQETQYFGPGTRLLVL.

This clone was recorded a few times. This chain uses TRBV19 with TRBJ1-1, with 8 bases matching TRBD1. J gave up 6 bases and V 5 bases, and 5 bases lay outside the gene matches. Per germline, CDR1 LNHDA and CDR2 SQIVND (reference sequence). The CDR3 runs to 13 residues. The chain's CDR3 is CASSRDRGAEAFF. The CDR3 coding sequence is TGTGCCAGTAGTCGCGACAGGGGCGCTGAAGCTTTCTTT.

This clone has a handful of counts. The chain couples TRBV14 to TRBJ2-5; no reliable D call. The CDR3 covers 11 residues. V gave up 1 base and J gave up 6 bases, with 3 bases separating them. The germline V gene has CDR1 SGHDN and CDR2 FVKESK. The chain's CDR3 is CASSQGQTQYF. For the CDR3, the DNA is TGTGCCAGCAGCCAAGGACAGACCCAGTACTTC.

This clone was detected only a few times. The CDR3, as DNA: TGCGCCAGCAGCCTCGTCCGCTCTGGGGCCAACGTCCTGACTTTC. Its protein product is CASSLVRSGANVLTF. The rearrangement uses TRBV5-1 and TRBJ2-6; no reliable D call. This CDR3 contains 15 residues. Trimming cost V 4 bases and J 0 bases, with 8 bases left between them. Germline CDR1 is SGHRS and CDR2 is YFSETQ.

This rearrangement joins TRBV6-5 to TRBJ2-1, with no clear D. Germline lookup yields CDR1 MNHEY and CDR2 SVGAGI. The V gene lost 0 bases and the J gene lost 3 bases, with 6 bases spanning the gap. CDR3 length equals 14 residues. CDR3 loop: CASSYSTVYNEQFF. DNA of the CDR3: TGTGCCAGCAGTTACTCGACGGTCTACAATGAGCAGTTCTTC.

Concerning this clone itself: Within the sample, other DNA sequences also encode this same CDR3. The rearrangement joins TRBV9 to TRBJ1-2, with TRBD1 as a possible D gene (6 bases). The CDR3 spans 12 residues. V was pared by 5 bases and J by 4 bases, with 9 bases between. Germline loops: CDR1 SGDLS, CDR2 YYNGEE. As DNA, the CDR3 is TGTGCCAGCAGTCTACAGGGCTATGGCTACACCTTC. It specifies CASSLQGYGYTF. Full variable domain (remainder filled in from reference TRBV9 and TRBJ1-2): DSGVTQTPKHLITATGQRVTLRCSPRSGDLSVYWYQQSLDQGLQFLIQYYNGEERAKGNILERFSAQQFPDLHSELNLSSLELGDSALYFCASSLQGYGYTFGSGTRLTVV.

The chain couples TRBV29-1 to TRBJ2-6; D call uncertain. V gave up 7 bases and J gave up 0 bases, with 10 bases separating them. CDR1 is SQVTM, CDR2 ANQGSEA, per germline. The CDR3 runs 14 residues. In nucleotides, the CDR3 is TGCAGCGCCGAGGATACCTCTGGGGCCAACGTCCTGACTTTC. Its protein is CSAEDTSGANVLTF.

The rearrangement uses TRBV27 and TRBJ2-3; D is tentatively TRBD1 or TRBD2 (5 bases each). Germline lookup yields CDR1 MNHEY and CDR2 SMNVEV (reference sequence). This CDR3 is built from 15 residues. With 2 bases removed from V and 3 bases from J, the gap between germline ends came to 12 bases. The CDR3 spells CASSLIRGRTDTQYF. The CDR3, as DNA: TGTGCCAGCAGTTTAATACGGGGCCGGACAGATACGCAGTATTTT.

The chain combines TRBV28 with TRBJ1-2; maybe TRBD1 (5 bases). This CDR3 region has 12 residues. V was shortened by 6 bases and J by 7 bases, with 12 bases between the two germline ends. CDR1 MDHEN and CDR2 SYDVKM come from the germline V gene. The chain's CDR3 is CASRGPIGGYTF. CDR3 coding DNA: TGTGCCAGCAGGGGACCTATAGGTGGCTACACCTTC.

The chain carries TRBV30 and TRBJ2-3; D is uncertain. V lost 4 bases and J 7 bases, leaving 21 bases between the germline ends. CDR1 and CDR2 from the germline V gene are GTSNPN and SVGIG (reference sequence). The CDR3 length is 15 residues. The DNA of the CDR3 is TGTGCCTGGAACCCACTCGGACGGCCGGCTTATACGCAGTATTTT. Translated: CAWNPLGRPAYTQYF.

The V and J genes are TRBV27 and TRBJ2-5; tentatively, D is TRBD1 (6 bases). Germline V gene data show CDR1 as MNHEY and CDR2 as SMNVEV (reference sequence). Trimming pared 4 bases from V and 2 bases from J, leaving 11 bases between. The CDR3 loop spans 14 amino acids. This chain's CDR3 is CASSWTGTQETQYF. CDR3 nucleotides: TGTGCCAGCAGTTGGACGGGGACACAAGAGACCCAGTACTTC.

The rearrangement uses TRBV6-5 and TRBJ2-7; weak D call: TRBD2 (5 bases). This CDR3 is 13 amino acids long. The germline V gene encodes CDR1 MNHEY and CDR2 SVGAGI. V was pared by 6 bases and J by 2 bases, with 11 bases between. The CDR3 nucleotides read TGTGCCAGCAGGACGACTAACACCTACGAGCAGTACTTC. Protein: CASRTTNTYEQYF.

The chain couples TRBV20-1 to TRBJ2-1; D gene ambiguous. Trimming stripped 3 bases from V and 9 bases from J, with 6 bases between. This CDR3 region has 10 residues. Germline V gives CDR1 DFQATT, CDR2 SNEGSKA (reference sequence). The chain's CDR3 is CSASLAEQFF. The DNA of the CDR3 is TGCAGTGCTAGTCTGGCTGAGCAGTTCTTC.

The V and J genes are TRBV28 and TRBJ2-7, with TRBD2 matching over 8 bases. The CDR3 has 12 residues. CDR1 MDHEN and CDR2 SYDVKM come from the germline V gene. Trimming took 10 bases from V and 2 from J; bases not matched to a gene: 4. The CDR3, as DNA: TGTGCCACGCGGGAGGAGCCCTACGAGCAGTACTTC. This translates into CATREEPYEQYF.

This rearrangement joins TRBV10-3 to TRBJ2-7; D perhaps matches TRBD1 (5 bases). The CDR3 loop spans 13 amino acids. V lost 4 bases and J 2 bases, leaving 9 bases between the germline ends. Germline CDR1 ENHRY, CDR2 SYGVKD. The CDR3 is CAISGTPPYEQYF. The CDR3 nucleotides read TGTGCCATCAGTGGGACACCACCCTACGAGCAGTACTTC.

This chain links TRBV29-1 with TRBJ2-1; TRBD1 aligns across 8 bases. Germline CDR1 reads SQVTM; CDR2 reads ANQGSEA. This CDR3 region has 15 residues. After removal of 5 bases from V and 5 bases from J, the junction contained 11 bases not matched to a gene. The CDR3 DNA is TGCAGCGTTCTCCCCCGGGACAGGAGTAACAATGAGCAGTTCTTC. Its protein product is CSVLPRDRSNNEQFF.

The V and J genes are TRBV6-5 and TRBJ2-1; D assignment may be TRBD1 or TRBD2 (5 bases each). V was cut by 5 bases and J by 7 bases, with 15 bases left in between. The germline V gene has CDR1 MNHEY and CDR2 SVGAGI. The CDR3 consists of 14 residues. CDR3 DNA: TGTGCCAGCAGTAACCTAAGAGGGGTTAATGAGCAGTTCTTC. It is translated as CASSNLRGVNEQFF.